Following are 15 T cell receptor beta chains from one sample sequenced in a study of cytomegalovirus exposure and HLA in healthy donors. The primer mix had 60 Vbeta and 13 Jbeta primers. Sequencing used immunoSEQ multiplex PCR; TCRdb keeps in-frame clones, though not all of them. The table shows approximately 70,000 clones, with over 70% occurring only once. The specimen was PBMCs. The receptors come from a human donor in good health.

This clone was detected only once. V is TRBV5-1 and J is TRBJ2-2; 10 bases fit TRBD2. The CDR3 extends over 16 amino acids. Germline-derived CDR1 and CDR2 are SGHRS and YFSETQ. The V segment lost 1 base and the J segment 6 bases; nucleotides outside the gene matches: 6. This CDR3 is CASSLPSGSNAGELFF. The CDR3 coding sequence is TGCGCCAGCAGCTTGCCTAGCGGGAGTAACGCCGGGGAGCTGTTTTTT.

This clone was counted between two and nine times. V is TRBV5-4 and J is TRBJ1-5; 11 bases align to TRBD1. The V gene's germline CDR1 is SGHNT and CDR2 YYREEE (reference sequence). This CDR3 comprises 17 residues. Trimming cost V 3 bases and J 4 bases; bases outside gene matches: 9. The CDR3 loop is CASSSGTGGIGNQPQHF. The CDR3 DNA sequence: TGTGCCAGCAGCTCCGGGACAGGGGGGATTGGTAATCAGCCCCAGCATTTT. The full variable domain, completed using reference TRBV5-4 and TRBJ1-5, is ETGVTQSPTHLIKTRGQQVTLRCSSQSGHNTVSWYQQALGQGPQFIFQYYREEENGRGNFPPRFSGLQFPNYSSELNVNALELDDSALYLCASSSGTGGIGNQPQHFGDGTRLSIL.

The rearrangement uses TRBV28 and TRBJ2-7; 9 positions match TRBD2. Germline CDR1 is MDHEN and CDR2 is SYDVKM. This CDR3 has 19 amino acids. V was clipped by 3 bases and J by 3 bases; unmatched bases: 18. The CDR3 loop reads CASSFLPSTSGPRGYEQYF. The CDR3 DNA is TGTGCCAGCAGTTTTTTACCCTCGACTAGCGGTCCCCGGGGCTACGAGCAGTACTTC.

The CDR3 loop reads CASSLTGGTTGELFF. The CDR3 nucleotides read TGTGCCAGCAGCTTAACGGGGGGAACCACCGGGGAGCTGTTTTTT. V gene TRBV7-3 combines with J gene TRBJ2-2; D is perhaps TRBD2 (6 bases). V was cut by 0 bases and J by 4 bases, with 9 bases left in between. This CDR3 region has 15 residues. CDR1 and CDR2 from the germline V gene are SGHTA and FQGTGA. The entire variable domain, with the rest obtained from reference TRBV7-3 and TRBJ2-2, is as follows: GAGVSQTPSNKVTEKGKYVELRCDPISGHTALYWYRQSLGQGPEFLIYFQGTGAADDSGLPNDRFFAVRPEGSVSTLKIQRTERGDSAVYLCASSLTGGTTGELFFGEGSRLTVL.

The CDR3 nucleotides read TGTGCCAGCAGTGAGCCGGGACAGGGGGCGAACATTCAGTACTTC. Protein: CASSEPGQGANIQYF. This chain links TRBV6-1 with TRBJ2-4; 12 bases line up with TRBD1. V gave up 3 bases and J gave up 7 bases; unmatched junction bases: 4. Germline CDR1 and CDR2: MNHNS and SASEGT. The CDR3 is made up of 15 amino acids.

V and J are TRBV5-6 and TRBJ2-3; D gene uncertain. V gave up 1 base and J gave up 0 bases, with 18 bases separating them. Germline CDR1 reads SGHDT; CDR2 reads YYEEEE. The CDR3 extends over 18 amino acids. Here the CDR3 DNA reads TGTGCCAGCAGCTTGCTAAGCGTGAGGCACTCTAGCACAGATACGCAGTATTTT. It yields the protein CASSLLSVRHSSTDTQYF.

This clone was seen a handful of times. The chain couples TRBV19 to TRBJ2-2; 7 nucleotides align to TRBD1. The V gene's germline CDR1 is LNHDA and CDR2 SQIVND (reference sequence). The trim removed 6 bases at V and 3 bases at J, leaving 4 bases unmatched. The CDR3 covers 14 residues. The CDR3 spells CASRTGRDTGELFF. CDR3 coding DNA: TGTGCCAGTAGGACAGGGAGAGACACCGGGGAGCTGTTTTTT. Together with reference TRBV19 and TRBJ2-2, the CDR3 gives the full variable domain: DGGITQSPKYLFRKEGQNVTLSCEQNLNHDAMYWYRQDPGQGLRLIYYSQIVNDFQKGDIAEGYSVSREKKESFPLTVTSAQKNPTAFYLCASRTGRDTGELFFGEGSRLTVL.

The V gene is TRBV15, the J gene TRBJ1-5; TRBD1 agrees at 9 bases. Trimming at V came to 10 bases and at J to 7 bases, leaving 14 bases not matched to a gene. The germline gives CDR1 LNHNV, CDR2 YYDKDF (reference sequence). The CDR3 totals 15 residues. CDR3 region: CASSRDRATGQPQHF. The CDR3 coding sequence is TGTGCCAGCTCGCGGGACAGGGCTACGGGGCAGCCCCAGCATTTT. The full variable domain, its missing parts supplied by reference TRBV15 and TRBJ1-5, is DAMVIQNPRYQVTQFGKPVTLSCSQTLNHNVMYWYQQKSSQAPKLLFHYYDKDFNNEADTPDNFQSRRPNTSFCFLDIRSPGLGDTAMYLCASSRDRATGQPQHFGDGTRLSIL.

Concerning this clone itself: Other DNA sequences from this sample encode an identical CDR3 as well. The gene calls are TRBV5-1 and TRBJ2-7, with 11 bases identical to TRBD1. With V trimmed by 5 bases and J by 3 bases, 4 bases remained unmatched. Germline V gene data show CDR1 as SGHRS and CDR2 as YFSETQ. The length of the CDR3 is 14 residues. Written as DNA, the CDR3 is TGCGCCAGCAGTCCTGGGACAGGGGGCTACGAGCAGTACTTC. It translates to CASSPGTGGYEQYF.

V and J are TRBV7-2 and TRBJ2-3, with 8 bases lining up with TRBD2. Trimming cost V 8 bases and J 3 bases; bases outside gene matches: 16. CDR3 length: 17 residues. Per the germline V gene, CDR1 is SGHTA and CDR2 is FQGNSA. Written as DNA, the CDR3 is TGTGCCAGCCGCTATCGGGGGAGCGGGAGAGGAACAGATACGCAGTATTTT. Translation gives CASRYRGSGRGTDTQYF.

V gene TRBV28 combines with J gene TRBJ1-5; TRBD1 is a possible D gene (5 bases). Germline values: CDR1 MDHEN, CDR2 SYDVKM. The CDR3 runs 14 residues. Deletions cut 6 bases from V and 2 bases from J, with 11 bases between. The CDR3 loop reads CASRATGGNQPQHF. In nucleotides, the CDR3 is TGTGCCAGCAGGGCAACGGGGGGCAATCAGCCCCAGCATTTT.

A few counts support this clone. The V call is TRBV15, the J call TRBJ1-5, with D unclear. The germline V and J ends were trimmed by 0 bases and 1 base, with 4 bases remaining between them. CDR3 size: 14 residues. Germline V lookup: CDR1 LNHNV, CDR2 YYDKDF (reference sequence). The CDR3 is CATSRDQSNQPQHF. For the CDR3, the DNA is TGTGCCACCAGCAGAGATCAGAGCAATCAGCCCCAGCATTTT.

The J gene is TRBJ1-1, the V gene TRBV15; the D gene is possibly TRBD1 (5 bases). The CDR3 contains 13 residues. Between the trimmed V and J ends, which lost 11 bases and 5 bases, there was a span of 18 bases. Germline CDR1 is LNHNV and CDR2 is YYDKDF (reference sequence). In DNA form, the CDR3 reads TGTGCCTCCCGGGGGGGTTTAAGGACTGAAGCTTTCTTT. It translates to CASRGGLRTEAFF.

This clone appeared a single time. This chain uses TRBV12-5 with TRBJ2-3; D possibly corresponds to TRBD1 (5 bases). Germline V gives CDR1 LGHNT, CDR2 FRNRAP. This CDR3 region has 14 residues. The V end lost 1 base, the J end lost 4 bases, and 9 bases lay between the germline ends. In DNA form, the CDR3 reads TGTGCTAGTGGTTTGGGGGGCCGACCAGATACGCAGTATTTT. Translation gives CASGLGGRPDTQYF.

This clone was seen only a few times. The chain employs TRBV6-1 and TRBJ1-2; D call uncertain. The CDR3 contains 11 residues. From germline, CDR1 is MNHNS and CDR2 SASEGT. Trimming took 7 bases from V and 4 from J, leaving 7 bases between them. As DNA, the CDR3 is TGTGCCAGCAAGAGGGTCTATGGCTACACCTTC. This gives the protein CASKRVYGYTF.